The 9 T cell receptor beta chains below all came from one sample that was sequenced in a study of shared clonotypes between healthy human individuals. TCRdb's table, derived via immunoSEQ multiplex PCR, lists solely in-frame clones and lacks some. Of approximately 1,000,000 clones in the sample, around 78% were seen once. Sequencing input: memory CD4+ T cells from PBMCs. The subset is: CD45RA-negative fraction. Receptors were obtained from a man younger than 35 in good health. Some clones in this sample may be carry-over from other donors' samples.

The chain is built from TRBV6-6 and TRBJ1-2; D is unresolved. The V end lost 6 bases, the J end lost 6 bases, and 14 bases lay between the germline ends. Looked up from germline, CDR1 is MNHNY and CDR2 is SVGAGI (reference sequence). The CDR3 is 13 residues long. The CDR3, as DNA: TGTGCCAGCAGCGGGTTTCAATCTAATGGCTACACCTTC. Its translation is CASSGFQSNGYTF.

There are many counts of this clone. The J gene is TRBJ1-1, the V gene TRBV5-1, with D perhaps TRBD1 (5 bases). CDR3 length equals 14 residues. Trimming removed 5 bases at V and 6 bases at J, with 17 bases between. Germline lookup yields CDR1 SGHRS and CDR2 YFSETQ. The CDR3 DNA is TGCGCCAGCAGGGGACTTGGGGGGGTCCCTGAAGCTTTCTTT. Translating gives CASRGLGGVPEAFF.

Here the CDR3 DNA reads TGTGCCTGGGGAAGCACAGATACGCAGTATTTT. Translated: CAWGSTDTQYF. The rearrangement joins TRBV30 to TRBJ2-3, with D unclear. This CDR3 spans 11 amino acids. V was cut by 5 bases and J by 0 bases, with 3 bases left in between. Germline V lookup: CDR1 GTSNPN, CDR2 SVGIG (reference sequence).

Turning to this clone: The same CDR3 is also encoded by other DNA sequences in this sample. DNA for the CDR3: TGTGCCAGCAGCGTCGTAGCGGGGGCAGATACGCAGTATTTT. It translates to CASSVVAGADTQYF. The J gene is TRBJ2-3, the V gene TRBV9, with 9 positions matching TRBD2. This CDR3 contains 14 residues. Losses at the gene ends were 2 bases for V and 4 bases for J; bases not matched to a gene: 2. CDR1 and CDR2 (germline): SGDLS, YYNGEE.

The V call is TRBV5-4, the J call TRBJ2-5; 9 nucleotides match TRBD1. Germline CDR1 is SGHNT and CDR2 is YYREEE (reference sequence). V lost 2 bases to trimming and J lost 5 bases; unmatched junction nucleotides: 7. CDR3 size: 15 residues. The DNA of the CDR3 is TGTGCCAGCAGCTTCGACAGGGGGGAGAGGGAGACCCAGTACTTC. Amino acid sequence: CASSFDRGERETQYF.

The chain combines TRBV9 with TRBJ1-1; 8 bases match TRBD1. With V trimmed by 0 bases and J by 11 bases, 12 bases remained unmatched. Germline CDR1 SGDLS, CDR2 YYNGEE. This CDR3 is 15 amino acids long. The CDR3 DNA reads TGTGCCAGCAGCGTAGTTGCCGGACAGGGACATCAGGCTTTCTTT. Residues: CASSVVAGQGHQAFF.

The chain uses TRBV2 and TRBJ1-2; 7 nucleotides line up with TRBD1. Per the germline V gene, CDR1 is SNHLY and CDR2 is FYNNEI. V lost 6 bases and J lost 4; bases outside the gene matches: 14. This CDR3 is 16 amino acids long. DNA for the CDR3: TGTGCCAGCAGAATCGGACAGGCGACGGAATTCTATGGCTACACCTTC. It yields the protein CASRIGQATEFYGYTF.

With regard to this clone: The sample has other DNA sequences that encode this CDR3 too. The V and J genes are TRBV4-1 and TRBJ1-3; D remains ambiguous. The CDR3 has 14 residues. Trimming removed 0 bases at V and 4 bases at J, with 7 bases between. Germline lookup yields CDR1 MGHRA and CDR2 YSYEKL. The CDR3 protein is CASSQDSRGNTIYF. CDR3 nucleotides: TGCGCCAGCAGCCAAGATAGTAGGGGAAACACCATATATTTT.

The CDR3 protein is CASSVATGQPYEQYF. CDR3 DNA sequence: TGTGCCAGCAGCGTAGCTACGGGACAGCCATACGAGCAGTACTTC. This chain links TRBV9 with TRBJ2-7; TRBD1 matches at 7 bases. Looked up from germline, CDR1 is SGDLS and CDR2 is YYNGEE. J gave up 4 bases and V 0 bases, and 7 bases lay outside the gene matches. This CDR3 region has 15 residues.